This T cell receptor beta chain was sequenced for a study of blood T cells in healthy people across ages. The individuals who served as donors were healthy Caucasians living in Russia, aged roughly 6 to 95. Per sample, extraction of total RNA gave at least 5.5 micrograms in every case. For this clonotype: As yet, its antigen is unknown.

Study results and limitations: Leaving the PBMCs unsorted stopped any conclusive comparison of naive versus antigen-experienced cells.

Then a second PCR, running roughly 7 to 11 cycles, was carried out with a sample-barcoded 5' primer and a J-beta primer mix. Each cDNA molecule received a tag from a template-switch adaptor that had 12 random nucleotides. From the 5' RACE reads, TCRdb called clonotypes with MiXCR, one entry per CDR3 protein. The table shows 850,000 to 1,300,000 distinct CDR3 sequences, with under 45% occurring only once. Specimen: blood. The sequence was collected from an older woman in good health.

The CDR3 loop reads CASSPRLNLAKNIQYF. The CDR3 DNA reads as TGTGCCAGCAGCCCCCGACTGAACCTAGCCAAAAACATTCAGTACTTC. The V gene is TRBV11-2, the J gene TRBJ2-4; D is undetermined. Trimming left V 5 bases short and J 0 bases short, with 14 bases between. Germline V gives CDR1 SGHAT, CDR2 FQNNGV. The CDR3 is made up of 16 amino acids.